The 19 T cell receptor beta chains below all came from one sample that was sequenced in a study of metastatic and nonmetastatic thyroid tumors. TCRdb re-called the PCR reads with MiXCR. Here the sample spans roughly 36,000 clones, roughly a quarter being singletons. Nobody among the patients had been given any treatment before thyroid surgery. The specimen was blood. The receptors originated from a female donor with papillary thyroid cancer or a benign thyroid nodule (not recorded which). Some clones in this sample may be carry-over from other donors' samples.

In this sample, this clone turned up a few times. The chain carries TRBV28 and TRBJ1-3, with 10 positions matching TRBD1. The CDR3 is 13 amino acids. Germline V gene sequence: CDR1 MDHEN, CDR2 SYDVKM. V dropped 2 bases and J dropped 9; count of bases not matched to a gene: 1. CDR3: CASSLGDRGTIYF. The CDR3 DNA follows: TGTGCCAGCAGTTTAGGGGACAGGGGCACCATATATTTT. Drawing the rest from reference TRBV28 and TRBJ1-3, the complete variable domain is DVKVTQSSRYLVKRTGEKVFLECVQDMDHENMFWYRQDPGLGLRLIYFSYDVKMKEKGDIPEGYSVSREKKERFSLILESASTNQTSMYLCASSLGDRGTIYFGEGSWLTVV.

Details on this clone: A read error may account for a junction end that differs from germline. The V and J genes are TRBV7-8 and TRBJ1-2; TRBD1 is a possible D gene (6 bases). CDR1 SGHVS and CDR2 FQNEAQ come from the germline V gene. The CDR3 consists of 16 residues. The CDR3 is CASSLAGSGANYVYTF. The CDR3 coding sequence is TGTGCCAGCAGCTTAGCGGGGTCAGGGGCTAACTATGTCTACACCTTC.

In the case of this clone: A junction boundary mismatches the germline segment, possibly from a read error. The chain recombines TRBV28 with TRBJ1-4, with a tentative D call TRBD1 (6 bases). The CDR3 consists of 15 residues. CDR1 is MDHEN, CDR2 SYDVKM, per germline. In DNA, the CDR3 is TGTGCCAGCAGGCTTTACAGGGCTCGTGATGAAAAAATGTTATTT. This translates into CASRLYRARDEKMLF.

This clone appeared many times. The chain carries TRBV24-1 and TRBJ2-1; 7 bases match TRBD2. J gave up 8 bases and V 0 bases, and 6 bases lay outside the gene matches. Germline lookup yields CDR1 KGHDR and CDR2 SFDVKD. CDR3 length: 15 residues. The CDR3 loop reads CATSDLRGDVHEQFF. In DNA form, the CDR3 reads TGTGCCACCAGTGATTTGCGGGGGGACGTCCATGAGCAGTTCTTC.

The chain couples TRBV12-3 or TRBV12-4 to TRBJ2-7, with TRBD1 matching 8 bases. This CDR3 is 12 amino acids long. Germline trimming cut 10 bases from V and 5 bases from J; bases unmatched to any gene: 7. The CDR3 region is CAIRDRRHEQYF. CDR3 nucleotide sequence: TGTGCCATCCGGGACAGGCGGCACGAGCAGTACTTC.

This clone was seen ten or more times. The chain recombines TRBV28 with TRBJ1-2; D gene ambiguous. Trimming shortened V by 6 bases and J by 6 bases, and 14 bases separated the two germline ends. The length of the CDR3 is 13 residues. Germline-derived CDR1 and CDR2 are MDHEN and SYDVKM. As DNA, the CDR3 is TGTGCCAGCAGGCTGACGGTGAAGGATGGCTACACCTTC. Amino acids: CASRLTVKDGYTF.

J is TRBJ2-3 and V is TRBV6-1; D perhaps matches TRBD2 (5 bases). Trimming pared 8 bases from V and 1 base from J, leaving 7 bases between. CDR1 and CDR2 from the germline V gene are MNHNS and SASEGT. The CDR3 runs to 12 residues. For the CDR3, the DNA is TGTGCCAGCTCGCGGGGCACAGATACGCAGTATTTT. Its protein is CASSRGTDTQYF.

The gene calls are TRBV5-1 and TRBJ2-2, with 14 bases matching TRBD2. The ends lost 2 bases at V and 5 bases at J; junction bases unmatched: 11. This CDR3 is 19 amino acids long. In germline, CDR1 is SGHRS, CDR2 YFSETQ. The CDR3 loop is CASSFLGLAGGRETGELFF. DNA of the CDR3: TGCGCCAGCAGCTTCCTTGGACTAGCGGGAGGCCGGGAGACCGGGGAGCTGTTTTTT.

This chain joins TRBV6-5 and TRBJ2-7; 12 bases align to TRBD2. Germline V gene sequence: CDR1 MNHEY, CDR2 SVGAGI. Trimming cost V 0 bases and J 3 bases; bases outside gene matches: 6. This CDR3 comprises 17 residues. For the CDR3, the DNA is TGTGCCAGCAGTTACTCGGGCCTAGCGGGAGGGAGCTACGAGCAGTACTTC. It yields the protein CASSYSGLAGGSYEQYF.

A few counts support this clone. The chain couples TRBV19 to TRBJ1-2, with D perhaps TRBD1 (5 bases). Germline-derived CDR1 and CDR2 are LNHDA and SQIVND (reference sequence). The CDR3 length is 14 residues. Trimming stripped 5 bases from V and 5 bases from J, with 15 bases between. CDR3 bases: TGTGCCAGTAGTGAAGGGGAGCGTAAATATGGCTACACCTTC. Protein sequence: CASSEGERKYGYTF. Complete variable domain (other parts from reference TRBV19 and TRBJ1-2): DGGITQSPKYLFRKEGQNVTLSCEQNLNHDAMYWYRQDPGQGLRLIYYSQIVNDFQKGDIAEGYSVSREKKESFPLTVTSAQKNPTAFYLCASSEGERKYGYTFGSGTRLTVV.

In this sample, this clone turned up many times. The gene calls are TRBV12-3 or TRBV12-4 and TRBJ2-7; D is possibly TRBD1 (8 bases). V was trimmed by 2 bases and J by 4 bases, leaving 15 bases between them. The CDR3 sequence is 15 residues long. The CDR3 protein is CASSLNRGGEYEQYF. The CDR3 DNA reads as TGTGCCAGCAGTTTAAACAGGGGGGGGGAGTACGAGCAGTACTTC.

This clone was seen at least ten times. This CDR3 is also generated by other DNA sequences in the sample. J is TRBJ2-2 and V is TRBV28; weak D call: TRBD1 (5 bases). Trimming took 6 bases from V and 0 from J, leaving 5 bases between them. This CDR3 is built from 13 residues. Per the germline V gene, CDR1 is MDHEN and CDR2 is SYDVKM. CDR3 DNA sequence: TGTGCCAGCAGGGGGCCGAACACCGGGGAGCTGTTTTTT. The encoded protein is CASRGPNTGELFF.

The sample holds a few counts of this clone. The CDR3 reads CASSYSNGGDEQFF. The CDR3 region has the DNA TGTGCCAGCAGTTACTCGAATGGGGGCGATGAGCAGTTCTTC. The V call is TRBV6-6, the J call TRBJ2-1; D is possibly TRBD1 (6 bases). Germline V gene data show CDR1 as MNHNY and CDR2 as SVGAGI (reference sequence). CDR3 length equals 14 residues. Between the trimmed V and J ends, which lost 0 bases and 8 bases, there was a span of 11 bases.

This clone was counted many times. Other DNA variants within this sample encode the same CDR3. The chain joins TRBV20-1 to TRBJ2-1; 9 positions agree with TRBD2. CDR1 DFQATT and CDR2 SNEGSKA come from the germline V gene (reference sequence). The length of the CDR3 is 15 residues. Unmatched junction bases numbered 10, after V lost 6 bases and J lost 4 bases. CDR3 sequence: CSALSGGSPYNEQFF. Here the CDR3 DNA reads TGCAGTGCGCTCAGCGGGGGGTCCCCGTACAATGAGCAGTTCTTC.

The V call is TRBV11-2, the J call TRBJ2-1; 7 bases are shared with TRBD2. CDR3 length: 16 residues. CDR1 and CDR2 from the germline V gene are SGHAT and FQNNGV. J was trimmed by 6 bases and V by 4 bases; bases with no gene match: 12. Written as DNA, the CDR3 is TGTGCCAGCAGCTGGGAGGGGAGATCTTTGGGCAATGAGCAGTTCTTC. Amino acids: CASSWEGRSLGNEQFF.

Ten or more counts support this clone. The gene calls are TRBV28 and TRBJ1-3; 10 bases align to TRBD1. The CDR3 totals 17 residues. Germline-derived CDR1 and CDR2 are MDHEN and SYDVKM. The V and J ends lost 9 bases and 1 base, in that order; junction bases with no gene match: 12. CDR3 region: CASLGQGHFSSGNTIYF. CDR3 coding DNA: TGTGCCAGTTTGGGACAGGGGCATTTTAGTTCTGGAAACACCATATATTTT.

This clone appeared many times. The rearrangement links TRBV7-6 to TRBJ2-3, with 9 nucleotides matching TRBD2. This CDR3 region has 14 residues. Germline assignment: CDR1 SGHVS and CDR2 FNYEAQ. V shed 4 bases and J 2 bases; nucleotides not matched to a gene: 1. The CDR3 bases are TGTGCCAGCAGCTCTAGCGGGGCCACAGATACGCAGTATTTT. Encoded protein: CASSSSGATDTQYF.

This clone has only a few counts. The V call is TRBV5-4, the J call TRBJ2-7, with 11 positions matching TRBD2. Trimming took 4 bases from V and 4 from J; bases not matched to a gene: 4. In germline, CDR1 is SGHNT, CDR2 YYREEE (reference sequence). The CDR3 is 14 amino acids. DNA of the CDR3: TGTGCCAGCAGCCCAGGACTAGCGGGTTACGAGCAGTACTTC. The encoded protein is CASSPGLAGYEQYF.

Remarks on this clone: Its ends do not fully match the called genes, so a read error is possible. The chain has TRBV7-6 and TRBJ2-5; D perhaps matches TRBD1 (5 bases). The CDR3 covers 15 residues. Germline CDR1 is SGHVS and CDR2 is FNYEAQ. DNA of the CDR3: TGTGCCAGCGCTAGGGGCACTACCAGGGAAGAGACCAAGTACTTC. Translation gives CASARGTTREETKYF. Combining the CDR3 with reference TRBV7-6 and TRBJ2-5 gives the whole variable domain GAGVSQSPRYKVTKRGQDVALRCDPISGHVSLYWYRQALGQGPEFLTYFNYEAQQDKSGLPNDRFSAERPEGSISTLTIQRTEQRDSAMYRCASARGTTREETKYFGPGTRLLVL.